This note documents a single TCR beta chain sequence. Trimming took 6 bases from V and 6 from J, leaving 5 bases between them. Germline CDR1 LGHDT, CDR2 YNNKEL (reference sequence). This CDR3 is 11 amino acids long. Original processing methods: The assay estimated nucleated cells by amplifying reference gene primers. Only in-frame clones appear in the TCRdb table, and some are missing; sequencing was by immunoSEQ multiplex PCR. The V and J calls and clone size were taken over from that table, and D and trimming were inferred from the DNA. Of about 26,000 clones in the sample, approximately 90% are singletons; the top ten hold approximately 2.8%. These data are taken from a study of blood T cell repertoires in COVID-19.

The chain has TRBV3-1 (or the pseudogene TRBV3-2) and TRBJ2-2; D unresolved. The specimen was peripheral blood. The source is a human donor in a cohort sampled during active COVID-19. The CDR3 here is CASSRAGELFF. The CDR3, as DNA: TGTGCCAGCAGTCGGGCCGGGGAGCTGTTTTTT.